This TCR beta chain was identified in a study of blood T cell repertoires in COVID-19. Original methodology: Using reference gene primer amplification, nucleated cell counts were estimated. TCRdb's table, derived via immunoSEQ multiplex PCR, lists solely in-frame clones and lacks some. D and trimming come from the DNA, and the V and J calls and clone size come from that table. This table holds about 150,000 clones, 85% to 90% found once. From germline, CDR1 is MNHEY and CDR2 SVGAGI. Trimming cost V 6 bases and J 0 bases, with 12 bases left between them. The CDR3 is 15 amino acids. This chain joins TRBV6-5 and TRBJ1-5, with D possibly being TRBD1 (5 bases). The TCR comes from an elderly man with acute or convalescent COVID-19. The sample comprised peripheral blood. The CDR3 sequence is CASRSPRDSNQPQHF. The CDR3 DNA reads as TGTGCCAGCAGGTCCCCCAGGGATAGCAATCAGCCCCAGCATTTT.